This T cell receptor (beta chain) was captured by sequencing in a study of monozygotic twins with inflammatory bowel disease. In regard to this clonotype: Its antigen is undetermined.

An amount of approximately 3,800 ng of total RNA was used for each TCR library. Using the 5' RACE reads, TCRdb records one entry per CDR3 protein without DNA. This table lists around 370,000 distinct CDR3 sequences. The germline V gene encodes CDR1 SGHDT and CDR2 YYEEEE. The CDR3 is 18 amino acids. Study-level results: For IBD, no single strong associated signal or clonotype was supported. Since immunosuppressive treatments differed, patient repertoires may have gained added variability.

For every donor, one blood sample of about 2.5 ml was drawn. The chain joins TRBV5-6 to TRBJ2-1; TCRdb lists TRBD1, though no DNA is available to test this call. Material: blood. This receptor was taken from a human donor with ulcerative colitis or Crohn's disease, or a healthy co-twin of an affected twin (not recorded which). The CDR3 loop reads CASSLPLSGDSRGNEQFF.